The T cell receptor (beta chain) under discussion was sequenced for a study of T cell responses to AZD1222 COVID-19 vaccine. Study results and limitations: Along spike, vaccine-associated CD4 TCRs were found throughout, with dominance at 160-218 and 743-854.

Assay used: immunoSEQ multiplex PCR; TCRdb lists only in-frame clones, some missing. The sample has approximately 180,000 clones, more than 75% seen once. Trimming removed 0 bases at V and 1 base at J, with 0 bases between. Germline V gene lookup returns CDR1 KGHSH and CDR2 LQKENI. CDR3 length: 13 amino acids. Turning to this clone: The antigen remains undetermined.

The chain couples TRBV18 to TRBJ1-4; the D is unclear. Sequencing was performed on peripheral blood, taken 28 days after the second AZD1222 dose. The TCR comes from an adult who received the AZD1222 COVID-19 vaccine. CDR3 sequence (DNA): TGTGCCAGCTCACCACCAACTAATGAAAAACTGTTTTTT. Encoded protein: CASSPPTNEKLFF.